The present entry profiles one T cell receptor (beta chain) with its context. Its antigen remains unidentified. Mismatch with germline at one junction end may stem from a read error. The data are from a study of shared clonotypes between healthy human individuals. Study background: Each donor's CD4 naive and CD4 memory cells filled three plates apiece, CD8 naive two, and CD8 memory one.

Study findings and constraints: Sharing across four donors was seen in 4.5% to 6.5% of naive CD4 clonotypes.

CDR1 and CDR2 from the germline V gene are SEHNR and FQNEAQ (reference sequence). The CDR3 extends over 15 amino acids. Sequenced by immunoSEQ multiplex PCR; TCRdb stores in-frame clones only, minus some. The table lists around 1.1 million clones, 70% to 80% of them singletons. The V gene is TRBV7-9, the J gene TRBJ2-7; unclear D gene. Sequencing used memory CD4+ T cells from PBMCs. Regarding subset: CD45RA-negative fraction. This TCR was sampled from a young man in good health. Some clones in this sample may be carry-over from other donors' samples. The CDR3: CASSLVLRQPLLRNF. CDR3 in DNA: TGTGCCAGCAGCTTAGTTCTGAGACAACCTCTTCTACGCAACTTC.